The sequence of this T cell receptor beta chain was determined in a study of vaccination effects on CD4 cells after COVID-19. Regarding this clone: The antigen is not known.

Using viral peptide pools, the ViraFEST assay grew out antigen-specific CD4+ T cells prior to sequencing. Once cultured for approximately eleven days, the cells underwent separation to obtain CD4+ T cells. The healthy vaccine recipients, who had no prior SARS-CoV-2 infection, showed negative nucleocapsid antibodies. On both days 3 and 7, half of the culture medium was replaced with IL-2 medium. Only in-frame clones appear in the TCRdb table, and some are missing; sequencing was by immunoSEQ multiplex PCR. The sample holds about 23,000 clones; approximately 70% are singletons and the top ten take 5%. The CDR3 spans 15 residues. From germline, CDR1 is MRHNA and CDR2 SNTAGT. V gave up 2 bases and J gave up 5 bases, with 14 bases separating them.

The source material was CD4+ T cells from PBMCs cultured with SARS-CoV-2 spike peptides, sampled before COVID-19 vaccination. The source of this sequence is a human donor who received a COVID-19 vaccine. J is TRBJ2-3 and V is TRBV6-4; D may be TRBD1 (6 bases). Here the CDR3 reads CASSDGQGNGDTQYF. Written as DNA, the CDR3 is TGTGCCAGCAGTGACGGGCAGGGGAACGGAGATACGCAGTATTTT.